This T cell receptor (beta chain) originates from a study of T cells in Graves' hyperthyroidism and ophthalmopathy. Study background: Pretreatment peripheral blood was obtained at initial diagnosis.

Findings of the study overall: In the blood, most expanded thyroid clonotypes above 0.001 appeared as well.

V was trimmed by 5 bases and J by 0 bases, leaving 20 bases between them. Germline V gene data show CDR1 as SGHTA and CDR2 as FQGNSA. The CDR3 length is 18 residues. With respect to this clonotype: Its cognate antigen is unknown.

RNA transcripts were the template for amplifying TCR beta CDR3 regions. The HTBI primer set drove a first-round RT-PCR of the TCR CDR3. MiXCR, applied by TCRdb to the multiplex PCR reads, yields one record per CDR3 protein. This sample has around 600,000 distinct CDR3 sequences, with about 15% found just once. What was sequenced was blood. This receptor was taken from a woman aged 45-65 years with Graves' ophthalmopathy. The chain combines TRBV7-2 with TRBJ2-1; D perhaps matches TRBD2 (6 bases). CDR3 in amino acids: CASSRGAAGTRSYNEQFF. CDR3 nucleotides: TGTGCCAGCAGCAGAGGTGCAGCAGGGACTCGCTCCTACAATGAGCAGTTCTTC. Full variable domain (missing parts from reference TRBV7-2 and TRBJ2-1): GAGVSQSPSNKVTEKGKDVELRCDPISGHTALYWYRQSLGQGLEFLIYFQGNSAPDKSGLPSDRFSAERTGGSVSTLTIQRTQQEDSAVYLCASSRGAAGTRSYNEQFFGPGTRLTVL.